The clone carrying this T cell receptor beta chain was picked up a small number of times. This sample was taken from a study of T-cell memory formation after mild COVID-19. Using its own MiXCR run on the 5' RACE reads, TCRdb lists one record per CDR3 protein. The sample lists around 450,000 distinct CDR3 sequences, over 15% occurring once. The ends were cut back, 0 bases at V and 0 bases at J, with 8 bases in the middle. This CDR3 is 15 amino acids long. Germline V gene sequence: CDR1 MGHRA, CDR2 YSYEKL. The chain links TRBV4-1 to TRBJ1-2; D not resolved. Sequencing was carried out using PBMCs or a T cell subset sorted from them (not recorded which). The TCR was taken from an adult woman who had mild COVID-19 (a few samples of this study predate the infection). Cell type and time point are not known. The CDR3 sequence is CASSQDSSTNYGYTF. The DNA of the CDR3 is TGCGCCAGCAGCCAAGATTCCAGTACTAACTATGGCTACACCTTC.